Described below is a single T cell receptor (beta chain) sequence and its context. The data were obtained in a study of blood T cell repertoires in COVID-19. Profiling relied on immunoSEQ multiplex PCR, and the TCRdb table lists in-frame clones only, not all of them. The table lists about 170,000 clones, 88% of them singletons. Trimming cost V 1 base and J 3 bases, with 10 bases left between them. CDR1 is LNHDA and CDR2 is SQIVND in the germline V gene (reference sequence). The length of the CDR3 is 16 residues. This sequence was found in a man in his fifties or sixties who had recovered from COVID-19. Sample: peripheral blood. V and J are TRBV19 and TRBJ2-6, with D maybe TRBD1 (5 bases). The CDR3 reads CASSIGGRNGANVLTF. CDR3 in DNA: TGTGCCAGTAGTATAGGGGGCAGGAATGGGGCCAACGTCCTGACTTTC.